Listed below are T cell receptor beta chains from one sample, sequenced in a study of CD8 T cells in ankylosing spondylitis. TCRdb re-derived calls from the 5' RACE reads in MiXCR, one entry per CDR3 protein. This table has roughly 470,000 distinct CDR3 sequences, 25% to 30% appearing once. The specimen sequenced was blood, either unsorted or a sorted T cell fraction (not recorded which). Receptors originate from a male donor with ankylosing spondylitis. Each CDR3 is given with its conserved first and last residue. The D gene is left open where the match is weak. Only part of the rows carry a size: once, few, many, or a class if the clone is expanded.

D: -; V: TRBV6-1; J: TRBJ1-5; size: -; CDR3: CASSEKRTVYRHF; DNA: TGTGCCAGCAGTGAGAAAAGGACAGTCTATCGGCATTTT
D: -; V: TRBV10-3; J: TRBJ2-4; size: -; CDR3: CAISPQGQSHGKNIQYF; DNA: TGTGCCATCAGCCCACAAGGCCAAAGCCATGGTAAAAACATTCAGTACTTC
D: -; V: TRBV7-2; J: TRBJ1-1; size: -; CDR3: CASSRLDRLPGGEAFF; DNA: TGTGCCAGCAGCAGGTTGGACCGTTTACCTGGGGGTGAAGCTTTCTTT
D: -; V: TRBV20-1; J: TRBJ2-7; size: few; CDR3: CSARHRDTWREQYF; DNA: TGCAGTGCTAGACACCGGGACACTTGGCGCGAGCAGTACTTC
D: -; V: TRBV7-2; J: TRBJ1-5; size: -; CDR3: CASSSRIEPQHF; DNA: TGTGCCAGCAGCTCCAGGATAGAGCCCCAGCATTTT
D: TRBD1; V: TRBV29-1; J: TRBJ2-1; size: -; CDR3: CSVPGGTGNEQFF; DNA: TGCAGCGTCCCAGGGGGGACAGGGAACGAGCAGTTCTTC
D: -; V: TRBV5-1; J: TRBJ1-2; size: few; CDR3: CASSWGVDGYTF; DNA: TGCGCCAGCAGCTGGGGTGTGGATGGCTACACCTTC
D: -; V: TRBV6-5; J: TRBJ1-1; size: few; CDR3: CASSANLGRTFF; DNA: TGTGCCAGCAGTGCAAACTTAGGTAGAACTTTCTTT
D: -; V: TRBV5-1; J: TRBJ2-3; size: -; CDR3: CASSETSDGDTQYF; DNA: TGCGCCAGCAGCGAGACTTCGGATGGAGATACGCAGTATTTT
D: -; V: TRBV29-1; J: TRBJ2-4; size: few; CDR3: CSVEKLLAKNIQYF; DNA: TGCAGCGTTGAAAAGCTATTAGCCAAAAACATTCAGTACTTC
D: TRBD1; V: TRBV5-1; J: TRBJ2-5; size: -; CDR3: CASSRRGQETQYF; DNA: TGCGCCAGCAGTAGAAGGGGACAGGAGACCCAGTACTTC
D: -; V: TRBV5-1; J: TRBJ2-5; size: few; CDR3: CASSLEGRPVETQYF; DNA: TGCGCCAGCAGCTTGGAAGGGAGGCCGGTAGAGACCCAGTACTTC
D: TRBD2; V: TRBV7-9; J: TRBJ2-1; size: once; CDR3: CASSLGDYGEQFF; DNA: TGTGCCAGCAGCTTAGGGGACTATGGTGAGCAGTTCTTC
D: TRBD2; V: TRBV5-1; J: TRBJ2-2; size: -; CDR3: CASAGLAGGPQTGELFF; DNA: TGCGCCAGCGCAGGGCTAGCGGGAGGGCCTCAAACCGGGGAGCTGTTTTTT
D: -; V: TRBV3-1; J: TRBJ1-5; size: few; CDR3: CASSQFGRGQPQHF; DNA: TGTGCCAGCAGCCAATTCGGTCGGGGGCAGCCCCAGCATTTT
D: -; V: TRBV7-7; J: TRBJ2-5; size: -; CDR3: CASSLGGREQETQYF; DNA: TGTGCCAGCAGCTTAGGTGGACGGGAGCAAGAGACCCAGTACTTC
D: -; V: TRBV5-6; J: TRBJ1-2; size: few; CDR3: CASSLVQRGPNYGYTF; DNA: TGTGCCAGCAGCTTGGTTCAAAGGGGCCCCAACTATGGCTACACCTTC
D: -; V: TRBV10-3; J: TRBJ2-1; size: -; CDR3: CAISESNPGARVEQFF; DNA: TGTGCCATCAGTGAGTCGAACCCGGGGGCCCGGGTTGAGCAGTTCTTC
D: -; V: TRBV5-1; J: TRBJ2-7; size: -; CDR3: CASSLASGGQVIGRTYEQYF; DNA: TGCGCCAGCAGCTTGGCCTCCGGGGGGCAGGTGATCGGGAGGACTTACGAGCAGTACTTC
D: -; V: TRBV5-1; J: TRBJ2-1; size: -; CDR3: CASSARPEDTNEQFF; DNA: TGCGCCAGCAGCGCGCGGCCAGAGGATACAAATGAGCAGTTCTTC
D: -; V: TRBV20-1; J: TRBJ2-1; size: -; CDR3: CSADGTSAAQVAYNEQFF; DNA: TGCAGTGCAGATGGGACTTCTGCTGCGCAAGTGGCCTACAATGAGCAGTTCTTC
D: -; V: TRBV12-3/TRBV12-4; J: TRBJ1-1; size: once; CDR3: CASGSRGANTEAFF; DNA: TGTGCCAGCGGGTCCAGGGGAGCGAACACTGAAGCTTTCTTT
D: -; V: TRBV20-1; J: TRBJ2-1; size: -; CDR3: CSAAGTNYNEQFF; DNA: TGCAGTGCTGCCGGGACCAACTACAATGAGCAGTTCTTC
D: -; V: TRBV12-3/TRBV12-4; J: TRBJ2-1; size: -; CDR3: CASSLVETAEQFF; DNA: TGTGCCAGCAGTTTAGTTGAGACTGCGGAGCAGTTCTTC
D: -; V: TRBV5-6; J: TRBJ1-6; size: -; CDR3: CASSLVQVAGNNSPLHF; DNA: TGTGCCAGCAGCTTGGTCCAAGTGGCAGGAAATAATTCACCCCTCCACTTT
D: TRBD1; V: TRBV2; J: TRBJ1-2; size: -; CDR3: CASATERGRGGYTF; DNA: TGTGCCAGCGCAACCGAGAGGGGGCGCGGTGGCTACACCTTC
D: -; V: TRBV11-2; J: TRBJ1-1; size: few; CDR3: CASSFRRARTAMNTEAFF; DNA: TGTGCCAGCAGCTTCCGCCGAGCGAGGACAGCTATGAACACTGAAGCTTTCTTT
D: TRBD2; V: TRBV20-1; J: TRBJ2-7; size: -; CDR3: CSARVREGLIGQYF; DNA: TGCAGTGCTAGAGTGCGGGAGGGCCTAATAGGGCAGTACTTC
D: -; V: TRBV29-1; J: TRBJ2-3; size: few; CDR3: CSVSVGGAGGTDTQYF; DNA: TGCAGCGTTTCGGTGGGGGGCGCGGGAGGCACAGATACGCAGTATTTT
D: TRBD1; V: TRBV7-9; J: TRBJ1-2; size: -; CDR3: CASSPGTGGKNYGYTF; DNA: TGTGCCAGCAGCCCGGGGACAGGGGGTAAAAACTATGGCTACACCTTC
D: -; V: TRBV5-1; J: TRBJ1-5; size: many; CDR3: CASSLAGGFNQPQHF; DNA: TGCGCCAGCAGCTTGGCCGGAGGGTTCAATCAGCCCCAGCATTTT
D: TRBD1; V: TRBV2; J: TRBJ2-2; size: few; CDR3: CASSEVDRGKLFF; DNA: TGTGCCAGCAGTGAGGTGGACAGGGGGAAGCTGTTTTTT
D: -; V: TRBV24-1; J: TRBJ2-3; size: -; CDR3: CATSVGQGRADTQYF; DNA: TGTGCCACCAGTGTTGGGCAGGGACGAGCAGATACGCAGTATTTT
D: -; V: TRBV11-2; J: TRBJ2-1; size: -; CDR3: CASSSLFSSYNEQFF; DNA: TGTGCCAGCAGCTCATTATTTAGCTCCTACAATGAGCAGTTCTTC
D: TRBD2; V: TRBV7-9; J: TRBJ2-2; size: -; CDR3: CASSLTGTSNVEELFF; DNA: TGTGCCAGCAGCTTAACCGGGACTAGCAATGTTGAGGAGCTGTTTTTT
D: -; V: TRBV7-2; J: TRBJ1-6; size: many; CDR3: CASSPGSSYNSPLHF; DNA: TGTGCCAGCAGTCCCGGGAGCTCCTATAATTCACCCCTCCACTTT
D: TRBD2; V: TRBV18; J: TRBJ2-2; size: -; CDR3: CASSPSGRSTGELFF; DNA: TGTGCCAGCTCACCTAGCGGGAGGTCGACCGGGGAGCTGTTTTTT
D: TRBD1; V: TRBV29-1; J: TRBJ1-2; size: -; CDR3: CSVGTGGPYGYTF; DNA: TGCAGCGTTGGGACAGGGGGTCCCTATGGCTACACCTTC
D: TRBD2; V: TRBV29-1; J: TRBJ2-7; size: many; CDR3: CSGVAGRNYEQYF; DNA: TGCAGCGGGGTAGCGGGAAGGAACTACGAGCAGTACTTC
D: -; V: TRBV5-1; J: TRBJ2-3; size: few; CDR3: CASSQGYRTSEEYF; DNA: TGCGCCAGCAGCCAGGGCTACCGAACGAGTGAAGAGTATTTT
D: -; V: TRBV7-7; J: TRBJ2-5; size: few; CDR3: CASSLIKGETQYF; DNA: TGTGCCAGCAGCTTAATTAAGGGAGAGACCCAGTACTTC
D: -; V: TRBV4-1; J: TRBJ2-7; size: -; CDR3: CASSQDGWDQTVYYEQYF; DNA: TGCGCCAGCAGCCAAGATGGGTGGGACCAAACTGTCTACTACGAGCAGTACTTC
D: -; V: TRBV20-1; J: TRBJ1-3; size: few; CDR3: CSAMVQERRNTIYF; DNA: TGCAGTGCTATGGTCCAGGAGAGGAGAAACACCATATATTTT
D: TRBD1; V: TRBV18; J: TRBJ2-7; size: -; CDR3: CASSPFGTGSEQYF; DNA: TGTGCCAGCTCACCCTTTGGGACAGGGAGCGAGCAGTACTTC
D: TRBD2; V: TRBV4-1; J: TRBJ2-1; size: few; CDR3: CASSQDKLAGAYNEQFF; DNA: TGCGCCAGCAGCCAAGATAAACTAGCGGGAGCCTACAATGAGCAGTTCTTC
D: TRBD1; V: TRBV20-1; J: TRBJ1-1; size: -; CDR3: CSAGDRDFMNTEAFF; DNA: TGCAGTGCTGGGGACAGGGACTTTATGAACACTGAAGCTTTCTTT
D: TRBD2; V: TRBV29-1; J: TRBJ2-5; size: -; CDR3: CSVGLAGVIETQYF; DNA: TGCAGCGTCGGACTAGCGGGAGTGATAGAGACCCAGTACTTC
D: -; V: TRBV20-1; J: TRBJ2-3; size: -; CDR3: CSARSSRTADTQYF; DNA: TGCAGTGCTAGGTCTAGCCGAACCGCAGATACGCAGTATTTT
D: -; V: TRBV20-1; J: TRBJ2-1; size: few; CDR3: CSARDVHGGDEQFF; DNA: TGCAGTGCTAGAGATGTGCACGGCGGCGATGAGCAGTTCTTC
D: -; V: TRBV29-1; J: TRBJ2-5; size: -; CDR3: CSVYLDEQVTQYF; DNA: TGCAGCGTTTATTTGGACGAGCAGGTGACCCAGTACTTC
D: -; V: TRBV20-1; J: TRBJ2-1; size: -; CDR3: CSARGWDEQFF; DNA: TGCAGTGCTAGAGGATGGGATGAGCAGTTCTTC
D: -; V: TRBV12-3/TRBV12-4; J: TRBJ1-1; size: many; CDR3: CASSRQVNTEAFF; DNA: TGTGCCAGCAGTCGACAGGTGAACACTGAAGCTTTCTTT
D: -; V: TRBV12-3/TRBV12-4; J: TRBJ2-5; size: -; CDR3: CASSRPVQETQYF; DNA: TGTGCCAGCAGTCGGCCCGTCCAAGAGACCCAGTACTTC
D: TRBD2; V: TRBV6-1; J: TRBJ2-1; size: -; CDR3: CASSGSGGAGAYNEQFF; DNA: TGTGCCAGCAGTGGTAGTGGTGGAGCGGGAGCCTACAATGAGCAGTTCTTC
D: TRBD1; V: TRBV10-3; J: TRBJ2-3; size: -; CDR3: CAISDRASTSTDTQYF; DNA: TGTGCCATCAGCGACAGGGCTTCCACTAGCACAGATACGCAGTATTTT
D: TRBD1; V: TRBV15; J: TRBJ1-4; size: -; CDR3: CATRGGQGDEKLFF; DNA: TGTGCCACCAGAGGGGGGCAGGGGGATGAAAAACTGTTTTTT
D: -; V: TRBV4-1; J: TRBJ2-6; size: -; CDR3: CASSQATSGANVLTF; DNA: TGCGCCAGCAGCCAAGCAACATCTGGGGCCAACGTCCTGACTTTC
D: TRBD2; V: TRBV5-6; J: TRBJ2-7; size: -; CDR3: CASGRTSGGLYEQYF; DNA: TGTGCCAGCGGCCGGACTAGCGGGGGTTTATACGAGCAGTACTTC
D: TRBD1; V: TRBV15; J: TRBJ1-2; size: few; CDR3: CATSTPGGTGASNYGYTF; DNA: TGTGCCACCAGCACTCCGGGGGGGACAGGAGCCTCAAACTATGGCTACACCTTC
D: TRBD2; V: TRBV5-1; J: TRBJ2-7; size: -; CDR3: CASSLGLAEGEQYF; DNA: TGCGCCAGCAGCTTGGGACTAGCAGAAGGGGAGCAGTACTTC